This TCR beta chain appears in the sequencing data of a study of follicular helper T cells after annual influenza vaccination. Time point: 2014-2015 season, pre-vaccination. The CDR3 length is 13 residues. V gave up 5 bases and J gave up 6 bases, with 13 bases separating them. Germline-derived CDR1 and CDR2 are SNHLY and FYNNEI. Sequencing of TCRB used Survey level resolution. Measured with immunoSEQ multiplex PCR; TCRdb has only the in-frame clones, and not every one. Among around 25,000 clones listed, more than 80% were seen once. This TCR came from an adult who received the influenza vaccine. The input for sequencing was CXCR5+ CD38- circulating T follicular helper cells from blood, taken on the day of influenza vaccination. Subset reported: circulating Tfh, non-naive CD4+CXCR5+PD-1+ (ICOS+CD38+ or ICOS-CD38-). V is TRBV2 and J is TRBJ1-2; a possible D gene is TRBD1 (6 bases). CDR3 bases: TGTGCCAGCAGTATACAGGGATATGATGGCTACACCTTC. Translation: CASSIQGYDGYTF.